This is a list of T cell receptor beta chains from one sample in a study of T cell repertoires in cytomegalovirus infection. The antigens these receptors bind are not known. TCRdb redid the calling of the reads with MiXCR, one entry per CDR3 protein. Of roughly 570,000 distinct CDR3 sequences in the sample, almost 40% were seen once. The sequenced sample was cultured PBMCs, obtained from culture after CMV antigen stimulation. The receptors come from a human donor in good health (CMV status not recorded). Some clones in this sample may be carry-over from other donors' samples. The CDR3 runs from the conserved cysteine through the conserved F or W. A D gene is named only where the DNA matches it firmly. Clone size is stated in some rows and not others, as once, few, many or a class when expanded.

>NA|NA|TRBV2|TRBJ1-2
CASSYATLEGYTF
TGTGCCAGCAGTTACGCGACATTAGAGGGCTACACCTTC
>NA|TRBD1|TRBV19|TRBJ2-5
CASSLSTGAGQETQYF
TGTGCCAGTAGTCTTTCGACAGGGGCTGGGCAAGAGACCCAGTACTTC
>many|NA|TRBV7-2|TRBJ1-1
CASSLARTGVEAFF
TGTGCCAGCAGCTTAGCCAGGACTGGAGTTGAAGCTTTCTTT
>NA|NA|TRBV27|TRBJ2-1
CASGLGWNNEQFF
TGTGCCAGCGGGCTAGGGTGGAACAATGAGCAGTTCTTC
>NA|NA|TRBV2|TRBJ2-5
CASSEGGVVETQYF
TGTGCCAGCAGTGAAGGAGGGGTTGTGGAGACCCAGTACTTC
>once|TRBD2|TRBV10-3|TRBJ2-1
CAISERLAGVVYNEQFF
TGTGCCATCAGCGAAAGACTAGCGGGAGTTGTCTACAATGAGCAGTTCTTC
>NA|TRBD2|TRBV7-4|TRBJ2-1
CASSSTGLAGKSLNEQFF
TGTGCCAGCAGCTCAACAGGACTAGCGGGAAAGTCGTTGAATGAGCAGTTCTTC
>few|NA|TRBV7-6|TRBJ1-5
CASRVPGDGSRSSQPQHF
TGTGCCAGCAGAGTCCCTGGGGACGGGAGTCGCTCCTCGCAGCCCCAGCATTTT
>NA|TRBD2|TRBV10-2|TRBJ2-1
CASSRTSGRRDEQFF
TGCGCCAGCAGCCGGACTAGCGGGAGACGGGATGAGCAGTTCTTC
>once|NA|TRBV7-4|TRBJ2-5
CASSLGRSGLSQETQYF
TGTGCCAGCAGCTTAGGCCGTTCTGGACTATCCCAAGAGACCCAGTACTTC
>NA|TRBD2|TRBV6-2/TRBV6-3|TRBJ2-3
CASSYGLADTDTQYF
TGTGCCAGCAGTTACGGACTAGCGGACACAGATACGCAGTATTTT
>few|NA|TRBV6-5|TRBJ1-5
CASSPRLTGNQPQHF
TGTGCCAGCAGTCCCCGACTGACGGGGAATCAGCCCCAGCATTTT
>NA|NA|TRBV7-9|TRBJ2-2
CASSLGRGTGELFF
TGTGCCAGCAGCTTAGGGCGCGGCACCGGGGAGCTGTTTTTT
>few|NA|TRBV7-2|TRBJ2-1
CASSLAPPLSGSNEQFF
TGTGCCAGCAGCTTAGCGCCCCCCCTAAGCGGATCTAATGAGCAGTTCTTC
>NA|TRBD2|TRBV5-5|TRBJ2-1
CASSFYRERGDNEQFF
TGTGCCAGCAGCTTTTACCGGGAGCGGGGGGACAATGAGCAGTTCTTC
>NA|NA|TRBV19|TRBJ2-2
CASMGRPNTGELFF
TGTGCCAGTATGGGCAGGCCGAACACCGGGGAGCTGTTTTTT
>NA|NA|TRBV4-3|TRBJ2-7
CASSQDRYYEQYF
TGCGCCAGCAGCCAAGACCGCTACTACGAGCAGTACTTC
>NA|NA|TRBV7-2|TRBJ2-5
CASSLGPNQETQYF
TGTGCCAGCAGCTTGGGGCCTAACCAAGAGACCCAGTACTTC
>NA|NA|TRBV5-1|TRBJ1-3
CASSDTASGNTIYF
TGCGCCAGCAGCGATACAGCCTCTGGAAACACCATATATTTT
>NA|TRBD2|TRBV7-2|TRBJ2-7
CASSPASGGAYEQYF
TGTGCCAGCAGCCCTGCTAGCGGGGGAGCCTACGAGCAGTACTTC
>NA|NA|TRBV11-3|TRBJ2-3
CASSGRWRDTQYF
TGTGCCAGCAGCGGTAGGTGGAGAGATACGCAGTATTTT
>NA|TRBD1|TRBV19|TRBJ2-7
CASKGTGNYEQYF
TGTGCCAGTAAGGGGACAGGGAACTACGAGCAGTACTTC
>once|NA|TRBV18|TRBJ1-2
CASSPPIGSDYGYTF
TGTGCCAGCTCACCACCCATAGGGTCAGACTATGGCTACACCTTC
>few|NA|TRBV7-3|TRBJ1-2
CASSPGGGFGYGYTF
TGTGCCAGCAGTCCGGGCGGGGGCTTCGGCTATGGCTACACCTTC
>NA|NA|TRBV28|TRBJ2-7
CASSQGDTTYEQYF
TGTGCCAGCAGTCAAGGGGATACCACCTACGAGCAGTACTTC
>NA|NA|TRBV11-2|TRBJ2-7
CASSFALAYYEQYF
TGTGCCAGCAGCTTTGCCCTAGCCTATTACGAGCAGTACTTC
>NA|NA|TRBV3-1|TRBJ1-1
CASSQVPGNTEAFF
TGTGCCAGCAGCCAAGTTCCAGGGAACACTGAAGCTTTCTTT
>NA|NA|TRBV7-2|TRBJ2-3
CASSTRPSSDTQYF
TGTGCCAGCAGCACGCGCCCCTCCAGCGATACGCAGTATTTT
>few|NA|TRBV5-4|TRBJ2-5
CASSRVGQQETQYF
TGTGCCAGCAGCCGCGTCGGGCAGCAAGAGACCCAGTACTTC
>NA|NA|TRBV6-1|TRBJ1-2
CASTRTGNAPYGYTF
TGTGCCAGCACCAGAACAGGGAACGCCCCCTATGGCTACACCTTC